Presented here are 14 T cell receptor beta chains from one specimen sequenced in a study of kidney transplant recipient with SARS-CoV-2 infection. TCRdb reprocessed the reads with MiXCR, giving one entry per CDR3 protein. The sample yields roughly 250,000 distinct CDR3 sequences, around 30% seen once. The material sequenced was a blood sample, taken at baseline and between days 110 and 120 from a kidney transplant recipient. These TCRs come from a male patient aged 25-45 years who had COVID-19 and was a kidney transplant recipient. Certain T cells may be donor cells from the graft.

This clonotype occurred many times. V usage is TRBV28 and J usage is TRBJ2-1, with 9 bases aligning to TRBD2. This CDR3 contains 13 residues. With V trimmed by 8 bases and J by 13 bases, 12 bases remained unmatched. Germline CDR1 is MDHEN and CDR2 is SYDVKM. The CDR3 loop is CASSRAGGSLQFF. The CDR3 DNA reads as TGTGCCAGCTCGCGAGCGGGAGGAAGTCTACAGTTCTTC.

This clonotype was seen many times. The V call is TRBV11-1, the J call TRBJ1-2; no firm D call. Germline V CDR1 and CDR2: SGHAT, FQDESV (reference sequence). Between the trimmed V and J ends, which lost 5 bases and 4 bases, there was a span of 23 bases. The CDR3 runs to 17 residues. In DNA form, the CDR3 reads TGTGCCAGCAGCGCGGCAAGTAAGGCTGGAAAGACCTATGGCTACACCTTC. Its protein product is CASSAASKAGKTYGYTF.

Concerning this clonotype: It may be a read error: a sequence one base away is much more abundant. This chain uses TRBV30 with TRBJ2-3, with a weak D call TRBD1 (6 bases). Germline V gene sequence: CDR1 GTSNPN, CDR2 SVGIG (reference sequence). V lost 2 bases, J lost 3 bases, and 18 bases lay in between. CDR3 length equals 16 residues. This CDR3 is CAWSQGHRESTDTQYF. The CDR3 coding sequence is TGTGCCTGGAGTCAGGGTCACAGGGAATCGACAGATACGCAGTATTTT. The whole variable domain, filled in from reference TRBV30 and TRBJ2-3, reads SQTIHQWPATLVQPVGSPLSLECTVEGTSNPNLYWYRQAAGRGLQLLFYSVGIGQISSEVPQNLSASRPQDRQFILSSKKLLLSDSGFYLCAWSQGHRESTDTQYFGPGTRLTVL.

The chain carries TRBV20-1 and TRBJ2-1; 10 nucleotides align to TRBD2. This CDR3 is 15 amino acids long. Germline CDR1 and CDR2: DFQATT and SNEGSKA (reference sequence). The J segment lost 5 bases and the V segment lost 2 bases, leaving 6 bases of the junction unmatched. CDR3 sequence reads: CSARRGLARHNEQFF. CDR3 bases: TGCAGTGCTAGAAGGGGACTAGCGCGACACAATGAGCAGTTCTTC.

In the case of this clonotype: A read error may explain this, as a much larger clone is one base away. The final CDR3 position lacks the conserved phenylalanine or tryptophan, pointing to a likely read error. V is TRBV18 and J is TRBJ2-7; D uncertain. This CDR3 is 14 amino acids long. Trimming pared 0 bases from V and 3 bases from J, leaving 9 bases between. Germline V gives CDR1 KGHSH, CDR2 LQKENI. The CDR3 is CASSPPSQGYEQYL. CDR3 DNA: TGTGCCAGCTCACCACCGTCGCAAGGCTACGAGCAGTACCTC.

This clonotype was recorded many times. The chain uses TRBV30 and TRBJ1-4; D may be TRBD1 (6 bases). V was cut by 3 bases and J by 0 bases, with 14 bases left in between. This CDR3 spans 16 amino acids. Germline CDR1 GTSNPN, CDR2 SVGIG (reference sequence). CDR3 sequence (DNA): TGTGCCTGGAGCCGGAGGGGGTTACCAACTAATGAAAAACTGTTTTTT. Its translation is CAWSRRGLPTNEKLFF.

This clonotype was recorded many times. The CDR3 protein is CASSQVGPEGSYGYTF. For the CDR3, the DNA is TGTGCCAGCAGCCAAGTGGGTCCGGAAGGGAGCTATGGCTACACCTTC. This chain joins TRBV14 and TRBJ1-2, with D unresolved. The CDR3 runs 16 residues. The V end lost 1 base, the J end lost 4 bases, and 16 bases lay between the germline ends. CDR1 is SGHDN and CDR2 is FVKESK in the germline V gene.

This clonotype has a handful of counts. The V call is TRBV20-1, the J call TRBJ1-5; D is ambiguous. The V and J ends lost 3 bases and 4 bases respectively, with 16 bases between them. CDR1 DFQATT and CDR2 SNEGSKA come from the germline V gene (reference sequence). There are 15 residues in the CDR3. The DNA for the CDR3 is TGCAGTGCTAGTGGCCCGGGTCGTAAGAATCAGCCCCAGCATTTT. Translation: CSASGPGRKNQPQHF.

Note on this clonotype: Just one base apart from a much larger clone, this may be a read error. The chain joins TRBV5-4 to TRBJ2-1; 9 nucleotides align to TRBD1. The CDR3 has 16 amino acids. Germline V gene sequence: CDR1 SGHNT, CDR2 YYREEE (reference sequence). The CDR3 nucleotides read TGTGCCAGCAGCCCTGGGACAGGGAGCTCCTACGATGAGCAGTTCTTC. Translation gives CASSPGTGSSYDEQFF.

This clonotype was seen repeatedly, ten times or more. The chain employs TRBV19 and TRBJ1-2; tentative D call: TRBD1 (5 bases). Trimming pared 3 bases from V and 8 bases from J, leaving 16 bases between. The germline V gene encodes CDR1 LNHDA and CDR2 SQIVND (reference sequence). The CDR3 is made up of 14 amino acids. The CDR3 is CASSIRGRADGYTF. The CDR3 coding sequence is TGTGCCAGTAGTATTAGGGGCAGGGCGGACGGCTACACCTTC.

This clonotype has a count of ten or more. The genes are TRBV3-1 and TRBJ1-2; D is ambiguous. With 5 bases removed from V and 4 bases from J, the gap between germline ends came to 23 bases. Germline-derived CDR1 and CDR2 are LGHDT and YNNKEL (reference sequence). The CDR3 contains 17 residues. This CDR3 reads CASSGPLTLRKTYGYTF. CDR3 nucleotides: TGTGCCAGCAGCGGACCACTCACCCTTCGAAAGACCTATGGCTACACCTTC.

As concerns this clonotype: At one end, the junction sequence differs from germline, possibly due to a read error. This chain links TRBV29-1 with TRBJ2-4, with TRBD2 matching over 13 bases. Germline V CDR1 and CDR2: SQVTM, ANQGSEA. CDR3 length: 16 residues. The CDR3 sequence is CSVTGTSGVYYNEQIF. The CDR3, as DNA: TGCAGCGTCACCGGGACTAGCGGGGTTTACTACAATGAGCAGATCTTC.

The table lists this clonotype with many counts. The V gene is TRBV29-1, the J gene TRBJ2-1, with D possibly being TRBD2 (6 bases). Trimming took 2 bases from V and 2 from J, leaving 13 bases between them. Germline V CDR1 and CDR2: SQVTM, ANQGSEA. The length of the CDR3 is 15 residues. The DNA of the CDR3 is TGCAGCGTTGAAAGGCGGGACGACACCTACAATGAGCAGTTCTTC. It is translated as CSVERRDDTYNEQFF.

About this clonotype itself: This could be a read error, since a much larger clone is one nucleotide away. V is TRBV9 and J is TRBJ2-7, with D maybe TRBD2 (6 bases). This CDR3 is 15 amino acids long. CDR1 SGDLS and CDR2 YYNGEE come from the germline V gene. The V and J ends lost 7 bases and 2 bases respectively, with 19 bases between them. The CDR3 is CASRLSGTSTYEQYF. In nucleotides, the CDR3 is TGTGCCAGCCGCCTGTCCGGGACTTCGACCTACGAGCAGTACTTC.